These 11 T cell receptor beta chains came from one sample sequenced in a study of sequential checkpoint blockade in melanoma. Here immunoSEQ multiplex PCR was the method, and the copy in TCRdb shows in-frame clones only, minus some. The sample records more than 9,500 clones, roughly two thirds being singletons. Treatment described: randomized to nivolumab then ipilimumab (arm A) or the reverse (arm B). Sequenced here: CD8+ T cells sorted from blood (inferred from file names), sampled from a patient given nivolumab and ipilimumab in sequence. The receptors derive from a human donor with melanoma.

This clone was picked up a small number of times. The chain links TRBV9 to TRBJ2-3, with TRBD2 identical over 9 bases. Losses at the gene ends were 0 bases for V and 3 bases for J; bases not matched to a gene: 5. The CDR3 is 16 amino acids. CDR1 and CDR2 from the germline V gene are SGDLS and YYNGEE. CDR3 loop: CASSVGASGTTDTQYF. Here the CDR3 DNA reads TGTGCCAGCAGCGTAGGGGCTAGCGGGACAACAGATACGCAGTATTTT.

This clone appeared a few times. The gene calls are TRBV7-9 and TRBJ2-3; a weak D match, TRBD1 (7 bases). Trimming shortened V by 8 bases and J by 3 bases, and 9 bases separated the two germline ends. The germline V gene has CDR1 SEHNR and CDR2 FQNEAQ (reference sequence). The CDR3 is 12 residues long. The chain's CDR3 is CASPGGTDTQYF. The CDR3 DNA sequence: TGTGCCAGCCCAGGGGGGACAGATACGCAGTATTTT.

This clone was counted between two and nine times. CDR3: CSVGSAIEAFF. The CDR3 DNA sequence: TGCAGCGTTGGTTCCGCTATTGAAGCTTTCTTT. The chain is built from TRBV29-1 and TRBJ1-1; D gene uncertain. The germline gives CDR1 SQVTM, CDR2 ANQGSEA. This CDR3 is 11 amino acids long. Trimming left V 4 bases short and J 7 bases short, with 10 bases between.

This clone was observed a single time. The rearrangement uses TRBV4-2 and TRBJ2-1; TRBD1 aligns across 7 bases. Germline lookup yields CDR1 LGHNA and CDR2 YNFKEQ. J was trimmed by 0 bases and V by 3 bases; bases with no gene match: 2. The CDR3 is made up of 15 amino acids. The CDR3 is CASSQDRSSYNEQFF. CDR3 in DNA: TGTGCCAGCAGCCAGGACAGGAGCTCCTACAATGAGCAGTTCTTC.

This chain's CDR3 is CASSVATGAYEQYF. CDR3 DNA: TGTGCCAGCAGCGTAGCGACGGGGGCCTACGAGCAGTACTTC. The rearrangement links TRBV9 to TRBJ2-7; possibly TRBD2 for D (6 bases). The CDR3 spans 14 residues. The germline gives CDR1 SGDLS, CDR2 YYNGEE. V shed 0 bases and J shed 2 bases, with 9 bases lying between them.

The rearrangement uses TRBV7-9 and TRBJ2-3; 7 bases map to TRBD1. Germline trimming cut 5 bases from V and 6 bases from J; bases unmatched to any gene: 8. Germline lookup yields CDR1 SEHNR and CDR2 FQNEAQ (reference sequence). This CDR3 has 14 residues. CDR3 amino acids: CASSPQTGSDTQYF. The CDR3 region has the DNA TGTGCCAGCAGCCCCCAGACAGGGTCGGATACGCAGTATTTT. The whole variable domain, filled in from reference TRBV7-9 and TRBJ2-3, reads DTGVSQNPRHKITKRGQNVTFRCDPISEHNRLYWYRQTLGQGPEFLTYFQNEAQLEKSRLLSDRFSAERPKGSFSTLEIQRTEQGDSAMYLCASSPQTGSDTQYFGPGTRLTVL.

CDR3 sequence: CASSLGGQGSDTEAFF. CDR3 in DNA: TGTGCCAGCAGCTTAGGGGGACAGGGTTCCGACACTGAAGCTTTCTTT. The chain uses TRBV11-1 and TRBJ1-1; TRBD1 aligns across 9 bases. This CDR3 is built from 16 residues. The trim removed 1 base at V and 3 bases at J, leaving 6 bases unmatched. CDR1 and CDR2 from the germline V gene are SGHAT and FQDESV (reference sequence). Complete variable domain (other parts from reference TRBV11-1 and TRBJ1-1): EAEVAQSPRYKITEKSQAVAFWCDPISGHATLYWYRQILGQGPELLVQFQDESVVDDSQLPKDRFSAERLKGVDSTLKIQPAELGDSAMYLCASSLGGQGSDTEAFFGQGTRLTVV.

The sample holds one count of this clone. The chain links TRBV2 to TRBJ2-7; TRBD1 matches at 12 bases. Germline CDR1 and CDR2: SNHLY and FYNNEI. Losses at the gene ends were 7 bases for V and 7 bases for J; bases not matched to a gene: 5. The CDR3 totals 13 residues. The CDR3 DNA is TGTGCCAGCACAGGGACAGGGGGCTGGGAGCAGTACTTC. Its protein product is CASTGTGGWEQYF. The whole variable domain, filled in from reference TRBV2 and TRBJ2-7, reads EPEVTQTPSHQVTQMGQEVILRCVPISNHLYFYWYRQILGQKVEFLVSFYNNEISEKSEIFDDQFSVERPDGSNFTLKIRSTKLEDSAMYFCASTGTGGWEQYFGPGTRLTVT.

This rearrangement joins TRBV13 to TRBJ2-1; 7 bases map to TRBD2. The trim removed 5 bases at V and 9 bases at J, leaving 19 bases unmatched. CDR3 length equals 17 residues. CDR1 PRHDT and CDR2 FYEKMQ come from the germline V gene (reference sequence). The CDR3: CASSPWSQAGVWAEQFF. The CDR3, as DNA: TGTGCCAGCAGCCCATGGTCCCAGGCGGGGGTTTGGGCTGAGCAGTTCTTC.

The chain carries TRBV28 and TRBJ1-5; tentative D call: TRBD1 (6 bases). This CDR3 spans 14 amino acids. Trimming removed 9 bases at V and 1 base at J, with 13 bases between. Germline CDR1 MDHEN, CDR2 SYDVKM. The CDR3 DNA sequence: TGTGCCAGGAACAGGGTGGGGAGCAATCAGCCCCAGCATTTT. Translating gives CARNRVGSNQPQHF.

This chain connects TRBV5-1 to TRBJ2-1; 8 nucleotides match TRBD2. Germline values: CDR1 SGHRS, CDR2 YFSETQ. The CDR3 spans 15 residues. J was trimmed by 4 bases and V by 4 bases; bases with no gene match: 7. The CDR3 sequence: CASSPRTSLYNEQFF. As DNA, the CDR3 is TGCGCCAGCAGCCCTAGGACTAGCTTATACAATGAGCAGTTCTTC.